Each of the 14 T cell receptor beta chains below was sequenced from the same sample in a study of Graves' ophthalmopathy and Graves' hyperthyroidism. Amplifying from RNA transcripts, the study obtained TCR beta CDR3 regions. First-round RT-PCR employed HTBI primers, with a second-round multiplex PCR after it. Each CDR3 protein is one row after TCRdb ran MiXCR on the multiplex PCR reads. This table has hundreds of thousands of distinct CDR3 sequences, 22% appearing once. The sequencing input was peripheral blood. All receptors come from a woman in her late teens or twenties with stable Graves' hyperthyroidism. Some clones in this sample may be carry-over from other donors' samples.

Note on this clonotype: This may stem from a read error, because a much larger clone lies one nucleotide away. This rearrangement joins TRBV5-1 to TRBJ2-2; perhaps TRBD2 as D (7 bases). The CDR3 is 16 residues long. Germline CDR1 reads SGHRS; CDR2 reads YFSETQ. The CDR3 nucleotides read TGCGCCAGCGGCTTGGGAGGGCTACAGGGATCCGGGGAGCTGTTTTTT. Its translation: CASGLGGLQGSGELFF.

The chain is built from TRBV20-1 and TRBJ1-5; TRBD1 is a possible D gene (5 bases). V dropped 3 bases and J dropped 5 bases, with 8 bases sitting between them. CDR3 size: 12 residues. CDR1 DFQATT and CDR2 SNEGSKA come from the germline V gene (reference sequence). The CDR3 DNA reads as TGCAGTGCTAGGACAGTAGATCAGCCCCAGCATTTT. This translates into CSARTVDQPQHF.

This clonotype turned up a few times. The genes are TRBV7-6 and TRBJ2-7; 9 bases agree with TRBD2. V gave up 1 base and J gave up 6 bases; unmatched junction bases: 4. Germline V gives CDR1 SGHVS, CDR2 FNYEAQ. The CDR3 is 14 amino acids. The CDR3 bases are TGTGCCAGCAGCTTAGGTAGCGGGGGAGGCGAGCAGTACTTC. Its protein is CASSLGSGGGEQYF.

The table lists this clonotype with many counts. The chain couples TRBV7-3 to TRBJ1-5; TRBD1 aligns across 7 bases. Looked up from germline, CDR1 is SGHTA and CDR2 is FQGTGA. The CDR3 runs 18 residues. V lost 1 base and J lost 0; bases outside the gene matches: 9. The CDR3 DNA sequence: TGTGCCAGCAGCTTAATTAGGGGGCCTTGTTATAGCAATCAGCCCCAGCATTTT. Protein sequence: CASSLIRGPCYSNQPQHF.

The rearrangement joins TRBV6-2 or TRBV6-3 to TRBJ2-3; the match to TRBD2 covers 16 bases. The V and J ends lost 8 bases and 0 bases, in that order; junction bases with no gene match: 8. The CDR3 contains 18 residues. Germline assignment: CDR1 MNHEY and CDR2 SVGEGT. The CDR3 loop is CASPPGTSGGVSTDTQYF. CDR3 DNA: TGTGCCAGCCCTCCCGGGACTAGCGGGGGGGTGAGCACAGATACGCAGTATTTT.

This clonotype came up many times. This chain connects TRBV9 to TRBJ1-1; D is unresolved. The CDR3 covers 16 residues. Germline loops: CDR1 SGDLS, CDR2 YYNGEE. V was pared by 2 bases and J by 3 bases, with 17 bases between. The CDR3 region is CASSVGNVDGDTEAFF. CDR3 sequence (DNA): TGTGCCAGCAGCGTGGGGAATGTGGACGGGGACACTGAAGCTTTCTTT. The full variable domain, in which reference TRBV9 and TRBJ1-1 provide the parts outside the CDR3, is DSGVTQTPKHLITATGQRVTLRCSPRSGDLSVYWYQQSLDQGLQFLIQYYNGEERAKGNILERFSAQQFPDLHSELNLSSLELGDSALYFCASSVGNVDGDTEAFFGQGTRLTVV.

This clonotype was seen ten or more times. The chain links TRBV27 to TRBJ1-2, with D perhaps TRBD1 (5 bases). Trimming left V 5 bases short and J 0 bases short, with 16 bases between. The CDR3 consists of 16 residues. Germline values: CDR1 MNHEY, CDR2 SMNVEV (reference sequence). The CDR3 spells CASSRGTQSTNYGYTF. The CDR3 DNA reads TGTGCCAGCAGTCGCGGGACCCAATCGACTAACTATGGCTACACCTTC.

With regard to this clonotype: A single base separates this from a much larger clone, so it may be a read error. The chain recombines TRBV30 with TRBJ1-5; D call uncertain. Per germline, CDR1 GTSNPN and CDR2 SVGIG (reference sequence). V gave up 4 bases and J gave up 1 base, with 11 bases separating them. This CDR3 has 14 residues. This CDR3 reads CAWNQRLSNQPQHF. The CDR3 DNA follows: TGTGCCTGGAATCAAAGGTTGAGCAATCAGCCCCAGCATTTT.

This clonotype was counted at least ten times. V is TRBV27 and J is TRBJ2-5, with 9 bases lining up with TRBD1. The V gene's germline CDR1 is MNHEY and CDR2 SMNVEV (reference sequence). This CDR3 has 15 amino acids. V lost 6 bases, J lost 4 bases, and 9 bases stayed unmatched. CDR3 sequence reads: CASRRQGGIRETQYF. CDR3 DNA: TGTGCCAGCAGGCGACAGGGGGGCATACGAGAGACCCAGTACTTC.

At least ten counts were recorded for this clonotype. The chain joins TRBV19 to TRBJ1-1, with D hard to call. The CDR3 extends over 15 amino acids. The V end was cut by 6 bases, the J end by 1 base, with 15 bases between. The V gene's germline CDR1 is LNHDA and CDR2 SQIVND (reference sequence). The CDR3 spells CASSFIPSQNTEAFF. CDR3 coding DNA: TGTGCCAGTAGCTTTATACCCAGCCAGAACACTGAAGCTTTCTTT.

This clonotype came up many times. The V and J genes are TRBV20-1 and TRBJ2-7, with D possibly TRBD2 on 5 matching bases. The V and J ends lost 2 bases and 4 bases respectively, with 15 bases between them. The CDR3 is 14 residues long. Germline values: CDR1 DFQATT, CDR2 SNEGSKA (reference sequence). In DNA form, the CDR3 reads TGCAGTGCTAGAAGATCTGGGAGACAATACGAGCAGTACTTC. It translates to CSARRSGRQYEQYF.

This clonotype occurred a few times. This CDR3 reads CASSEVDPGRGSPLHF. The CDR3 region has the DNA TGTGCCAGCAGTGAAGTGGACCCGGGTCGTGGTTCACCCCTCCACTTT. The rearrangement uses TRBV6-1 and TRBJ1-6; D is uncertain. Per germline, CDR1 MNHNS and CDR2 SASEGT. Trimming shortened V by 1 base and J by 9 bases, and 16 bases separated the two germline ends. This CDR3 comprises 16 residues.

The J gene is TRBJ2-7, the V gene TRBV28; possibly TRBD1 or TRBD2 for D (5 bases each). The CDR3 is 15 residues long. Trimming took 7 bases from V and 2 from J, leaving 18 bases between them. The V gene's germline CDR1 is MDHEN and CDR2 SYDVKM. CDR3 residues: CASTWLRDGAYEQYF. The CDR3 nucleotides are TGTGCCAGCACCTGGCTCCGGGACGGGGCCTACGAGCAGTACTTC.

This clonotype was recorded many times. The chain recombines TRBV28 with TRBJ2-7; 9 positions match TRBD1. V shed 4 bases and J 5 bases; nucleotides not matched to a gene: 9. Germline V lookup: CDR1 MDHEN, CDR2 SYDVKM. This CDR3 spans 15 amino acids. CDR3: CASSSPGTGTHEQYF. The CDR3 region has the DNA TGTGCCAGCAGTTCCCCCGGGACAGGGACCCACGAGCAGTACTTC.